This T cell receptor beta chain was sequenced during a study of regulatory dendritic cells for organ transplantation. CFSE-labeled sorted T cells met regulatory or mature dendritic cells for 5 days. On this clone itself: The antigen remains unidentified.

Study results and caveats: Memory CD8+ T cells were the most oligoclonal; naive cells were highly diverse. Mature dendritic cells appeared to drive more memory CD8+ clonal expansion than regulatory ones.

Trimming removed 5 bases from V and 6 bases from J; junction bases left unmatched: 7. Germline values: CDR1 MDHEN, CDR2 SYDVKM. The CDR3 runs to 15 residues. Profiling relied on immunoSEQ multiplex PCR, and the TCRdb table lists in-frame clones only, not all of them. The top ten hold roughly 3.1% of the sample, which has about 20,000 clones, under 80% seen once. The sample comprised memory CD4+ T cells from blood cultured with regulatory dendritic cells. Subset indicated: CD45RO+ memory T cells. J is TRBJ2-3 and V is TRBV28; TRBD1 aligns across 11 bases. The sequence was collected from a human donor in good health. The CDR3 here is CASSHGQGATDTQYF. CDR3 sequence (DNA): TGTGCCAGCAGTCATGGACAGGGGGCAACTGATACGCAGTATTTT.